This is a list of T cell receptor beta chains from one sample in a study of patients and donors after allogeneic stem cell transplantation. TCRdb analysed the RT-PCR reads with MiXCR anew, one entry per CDR3 protein. The table shows about 87,000 distinct CDR3 sequences, with approximately 5.2% occurring only once. The sequencing input was blood, either unsorted or a sorted T cell fraction (not recorded which). All receptors come from a human donor who was either an allogeneic HSCT recipient or a stem cell or donor lymphocyte infusion donor (not recorded which). It is not recorded whose cells these are; they may come from a transplant donor. Both conserved end residues are trimmed from each CDR3. Clone size is given for some rows only: seen once, a few or many times, or a class if the clone is expanded.

TRBJ1-4,many,TRBV5-1,ASSGWTPRNYNEKLF
TRBJ2-5,-,TRBV7-6,ASSRGGVGETQY
TRBJ1-2,many,TRBV4-1,ASSSPTGDYGYT
TRBJ1-1,many,TRBV11-2,ASSVGQGGRGNTEAF
TRBJ1-1,many,TRBV29-1,SGSGGYGGTEAF
TRBJ1-1,many,TRBV28,ASTQWGRTEAF
TRBJ2-5,-,TRBV2,ASKRNREGAQETQY
TRBJ2-2,-,TRBV5-1,ASSLDKRKVLGISGMSNTGELF
TRBJ2-2,-,TRBV20-1,SASRSVNTGELF
TRBJ2-5,-,TRBV2,ASSEGGGTASQETQY
TRBJ2-1,few,TRBV30,AWSHGEQF
TRBJ1-6,many,TRBV12-3/TRBV12-4,ASSFDRGGSPLH
TRBJ2-7,-,TRBV10-3,AISDTGTGVGEQY
TRBJ2-1,few,TRBV20-1,SATGTSGGNNEQF
TRBJ1-2,many,TRBV7-9,ASTRDSIYGYT
TRBJ2-5,many,TRBV20-1,SATGPASGGETQY
TRBJ1-3,-,TRBV28,ASSKTNGNTIY
TRBJ2-5,few,TRBV9,ASNSRGGQETQY
TRBJ1-1,few,TRBV4-1,ASSQVMGTGQNLRKAF
TRBJ2-2,many,TRBV5-1,ASSLVAGDGTGELF
TRBJ1-2,many,TRBV27,ASSHGQGESYT
TRBJ2-1,many,TRBV3-1,ASSLRPYNEQF
TRBJ1-5,-,TRBV5-5,ASSRDRMNQPQH
TRBJ1-2,many,TRBV20-1,SAGDPFRTYGYT
TRBJ2-5,few,TRBV7-2,ASSYMYQETQY
TRBJ2-5,-,TRBV5-1,ASSYAGTGEETQY